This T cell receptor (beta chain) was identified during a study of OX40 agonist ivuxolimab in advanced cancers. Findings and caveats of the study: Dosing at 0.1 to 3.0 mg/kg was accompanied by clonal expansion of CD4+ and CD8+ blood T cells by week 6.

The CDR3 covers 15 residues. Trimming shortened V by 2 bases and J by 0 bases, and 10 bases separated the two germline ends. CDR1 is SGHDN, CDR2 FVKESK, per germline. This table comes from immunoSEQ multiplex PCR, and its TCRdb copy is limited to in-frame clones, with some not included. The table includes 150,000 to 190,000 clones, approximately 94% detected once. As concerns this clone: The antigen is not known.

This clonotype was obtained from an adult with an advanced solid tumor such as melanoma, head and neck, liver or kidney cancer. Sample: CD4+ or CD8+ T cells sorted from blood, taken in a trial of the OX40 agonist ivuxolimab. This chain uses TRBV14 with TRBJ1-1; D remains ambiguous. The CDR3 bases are TGTGCCAGCAGCCAACGTCCAGCCGTGAACACTGAAGCTTTCTTT. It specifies CASSQRPAVNTEAFF.